These 30 T cell receptor beta chains were sequenced from one sample in a study of T cells after yellow fever vaccination. MiXCR, applied by TCRdb to the 5' RACE reads, yields one record per CDR3 protein. Of some 350,000 distinct CDR3 sequences listed, around 4.1% are singletons. Here the sequenced sample was PBMCs, taken 5 days after the yellow fever booster vaccination. These TCRs come from a man between 18 and 29 years old who received the YFV17D yellow fever vaccine.

V usage is TRBV4-3 and J usage is TRBJ2-3; no clear D gene. With 0 bases removed from V and 3 bases from J, the gap between germline ends came to 10 bases. CDR1 is LGHNA, CDR2 YSLEER, per germline. The CDR3 has 15 amino acids. The CDR3 protein is CASSQDPEETDTQYF. CDR3 bases: TGCGCCAGCAGCCAAGATCCCGAAGAGACAGATACGCAGTATTTT.

This clonotype was seen a handful of times. The CDR3 spells CASSITGGREKLFF. The CDR3 nucleotides are TGTGCCAGCAGTATAACAGGGGGCCGCGAAAAACTGTTTTTT. The chain couples TRBV27 to TRBJ1-4, with TRBD1 matching 9 bases. Trimming at V came to 5 bases and at J to 8 bases, leaving 6 bases not matched to a gene. Germline V gene lookup returns CDR1 MNHEY and CDR2 SMNVEV (reference sequence). This CDR3 is 14 amino acids long. The whole variable domain, filled in from reference TRBV27 and TRBJ1-4, reads EAQVTQNPRYLITVTGKKLTVTCSQNMNHEYMSWYRQDPGLGLRQIYYSMNVEVTDKGDVPEGYKVSRKEKRNFPLILESPSPNQTSLYFCASSITGGREKLFFGSGTQLSVL.

This clonotype was recorded many times. This chain uses TRBV9 with TRBJ1-2, with 9 bases fitting TRBD1. This CDR3 is 17 amino acids long. From germline, CDR1 is SGDLS and CDR2 YYNGEE. J gave up 4 bases and V 3 bases, and 13 bases lay outside the gene matches. This chain's CDR3 is CASSAQPGQGFFYGYTF. In nucleotides, the CDR3 is TGTGCCAGCAGCGCCCAACCGGGACAGGGATTCTTCTATGGCTACACCTTC.

This clonotype was seen a handful of times. The V gene is TRBV2, the J gene TRBJ2-7, with 8 nucleotides matching TRBD1. The CDR3 runs 13 residues. V gave up 7 bases and J gave up 3 bases; unmatched junction bases: 5. Germline V gives CDR1 SNHLY, CDR2 FYNNEI. CDR3 region: CASTVDRDYEQYF. The DNA of the CDR3 is TGTGCCAGCACTGTGGACAGGGACTACGAGCAGTACTTC.

This chain links TRBV9 with TRBJ2-7; D is ambiguous. This CDR3 contains 15 residues. Trimming removed 0 bases from V and 0 bases from J, with 10 bases in between. Germline loops: CDR1 SGDLS, CDR2 YYNGEE. In DNA form, the CDR3 reads TGTGCCAGCAGCGTAGGACCCCGCAGCTCCTACGAGCAGTACGTC. Translation: CASSVGPRSSYEQYV.

The table lists this clonotype with a few counts. The V and J genes are TRBV20-1 and TRBJ2-2; D unclear. The germline CDR1 and CDR2 sequences are DFQATT and SNEGSKA (reference sequence). The length of the CDR3 is 12 residues. Deletions cut 4 bases from V and 4 bases from J, with 7 bases between. In DNA, the CDR3 is TGCAGTGCTACGAGACCCACCGGGGAGCTGTTTTTT. This gives the protein CSATRPTGELFF.

This clonotype occurred many times. This chain links TRBV15 with TRBJ1-3; unclear D gene. The CDR3 covers 13 residues. V was cut by 5 bases and J by 7 bases, with 12 bases left in between. Germline-derived CDR1 and CDR2 are LNHNV and YYDKDF (reference sequence). CDR3 sequence reads: CATSPRIANTIYF. CDR3 DNA: TGTGCCACCAGCCCCAGGATAGCTAACACCATATATTTT. Complete variable domain (other parts from reference TRBV15 and TRBJ1-3): DAMVIQNPRYQVTQFGKPVTLSCSQTLNHNVMYWYQQKSSQAPKLLFHYYDKDFNNEADTPDNFQSRRPNTSFCFLDIRSPGLGDTAMYLCATSPRIANTIYFGEGSWLTVV.

The chain carries TRBV28 and TRBJ2-3; TRBD1 matches at 7 bases. V was clipped by 9 bases and J by 0 bases; unmatched bases: 6. The CDR3 sequence is 14 residues long. The germline gives CDR1 MDHEN, CDR2 SYDVKM. CDR3 residues: CASTGTASTDTQYF. Here the CDR3 DNA reads TGTGCCAGTACCGGGACAGCTAGCACAGATACGCAGTATTTT.

There are many counts of this clonotype. The chain uses TRBV20-1 and TRBJ2-5; the D is unclear. Germline V gene lookup returns CDR1 DFQATT and CDR2 SNEGSKA (reference sequence). V was cut by 0 bases and J by 2 bases, with 4 bases left in between. The CDR3 extends over 12 amino acids. CDR3 protein: CSARDRQETQYF. The CDR3 DNA is TGCAGTGCTAGAGACAGGCAAGAGACCCAGTACTTC.

This clonotype has a handful of counts. The chain links TRBV7-9 to TRBJ1-3; the D gene is possibly TRBD1 (6 bases). The CDR3 sequence is 13 residues long. The V gene's germline CDR1 is SEHNR and CDR2 FQNEAQ (reference sequence). Trimming left V 5 bases short and J 8 bases short, with 13 bases between. CDR3 sequence reads: CASSNRRGDTIYF. CDR3 DNA sequence: TGTGCCAGCAGCAACCGTAGGGGGGACACCATATATTTT.

The chain carries TRBV7-9 and TRBJ1-1, with D perhaps matching TRBD1 (6 bases). In germline, CDR1 is SEHNR, CDR2 FQNEAQ (reference sequence). The V end was cut by 4 bases, the J end by 2 bases, with 14 bases between. This CDR3 is built from 15 residues. As DNA, the CDR3 is TGTGCCAGCAGCTCGCCACGGACAGTCAACACTGAAGCTTTCTTT. It specifies CASSSPRTVNTEAFF.

This clonotype was recorded many times. This chain uses TRBV25-1 with TRBJ2-3; TRBD1 matches at 7 bases. The CDR3 runs to 15 residues. CDR1 MGHDK and CDR2 SYGVNS come from the germline V gene. V shed 7 bases and J 3 bases; nucleotides not matched to a gene: 10. The CDR3 here is CASTPTGKGTDTQYF. The CDR3 DNA follows: TGTGCCAGCACTCCGACAGGGAAGGGAACAGATACGCAGTATTTT.

Many counts were recorded for this clonotype. The chain couples TRBV5-1 to TRBJ2-1; the D gene is possibly TRBD2 (5 bases). CDR3 length: 14 residues. Germline values: CDR1 SGHRS, CDR2 YFSETQ. Trimming took off 0 bases at V and 7 bases at J, with 11 bases between the two ends. CDR3 in amino acids: CASSLASPGNEQFF. Written as DNA, the CDR3 is TGCGCCAGCAGCTTGGCATCCCCGGGGAATGAGCAGTTCTTC. The full variable domain, rest sourced from reference TRBV5-1 and TRBJ2-1, is KAGVTQTPRYLIKTRGQQVTLSCSPISGHRSVSWYQQTPGQGLQFLFEYFSETQRNKGNFPGRFSGRQFSNSRSEMNVSTLELGDSALYLCASSLASPGNEQFFGPGTRLTVL.

A few counts support this clonotype. V gene TRBV5-1 combines with J gene TRBJ2-1, with 11 positions matching TRBD2. Germline V lookup: CDR1 SGHRS, CDR2 YFSETQ. The CDR3 runs 17 residues. V shed 4 bases and J 0 bases; nucleotides not matched to a gene: 6. The CDR3 sequence: CASSPLSGGGSYNEQFF. The CDR3 nucleotides read TGCGCCAGCAGCCCCCTTAGCGGGGGGGGCTCCTACAATGAGCAGTTCTTC. Combining the CDR3 with reference TRBV5-1 and TRBJ2-1 gives the whole variable domain KAGVTQTPRYLIKTRGQQVTLSCSPISGHRSVSWYQQTPGQGLQFLFEYFSETQRNKGNFPGRFSGRQFSNSRSEMNVSTLELGDSALYLCASSPLSGGGSYNEQFFGPGTRLTVL.

The chain employs TRBV4-3 and TRBJ2-4, with D unresolved. The length of the CDR3 is 19 residues. Germline values: CDR1 LGHNA, CDR2 YSLEER. V lost 2 bases and J lost 1, with 21 bases in between. The CDR3 protein is CASSQTPAVGMGAKNIQYF. CDR3 bases: TGCGCCAGCAGCCAAACCCCCGCGGTGGGAATGGGGGCCAAAAACATTCAGTACTTC.

This clonotype was observed a handful of times. V and J are TRBV15 and TRBJ2-7; D is unclear. The CDR3 totals 13 residues. The V end was cut by 3 bases, the J end by 4 bases, with 10 bases between. Germline lookup yields CDR1 LNHNV and CDR2 YYDKDF (reference sequence). CDR3 region: CATSRGGRYEQYV. The CDR3 DNA reads as TGTGCCACCAGCAGGGGCGGACGTTACGAGCAGTACGTC.

This clonotype came up many times. This chain uses TRBV5-1 with TRBJ2-3, with 10 nucleotides matching TRBD1. V gave up 5 bases and J gave up 2 bases; unmatched junction bases: 11. The CDR3 contains 17 residues. Germline V CDR1 and CDR2: SGHRS, YFSETQ. The CDR3 coding sequence is TGCGCCAGCAGTACCTATGGGACAGGGGTTCCCACAGATACGCAGTATTTT. Its translation is CASSTYGTGVPTDTQYF. Together with reference TRBV5-1 and TRBJ2-3, the CDR3 gives the full variable domain: KAGVTQTPRYLIKTRGQQVTLSCSPISGHRSVSWYQQTPGQGLQFLFEYFSETQRNKGNFPGRFSGRQFSNSRSEMNVSTLELGDSALYLCASSTYGTGVPTDTQYFGPGTRLTVL.

This clonotype was picked up a small number of times. The J gene is TRBJ2-7, the V gene TRBV12-3 or TRBV12-4; 10 nucleotides agree with TRBD1. The CDR3 has 13 amino acids. The V segment lost 7 bases and the J segment 7 bases; nucleotides outside the gene matches: 7. The CDR3 sequence is CASTAGTGVEQYF. In nucleotides, the CDR3 is TGTGCCAGCACTGCCGGGACAGGGGTGGAGCAGTACTTC.

This clonotype occurred many times. The chain employs TRBV7-6 and TRBJ2-1; D remains unclear. Trimming pared 0 bases from V and 6 bases from J, leaving 21 bases between. The CDR3 extends over 18 amino acids. The germline V gene encodes CDR1 SGHVS and CDR2 FNYEAQ. The CDR3 nucleotides are TGTGCCAGCAGCTTAGCAGAGAAGGCCCCCATTCCCCCCAATGAGCAGTTCTTC. Translated: CASSLAEKAPIPPNEQFF.

There are a few counts of this clonotype. CDR3 loop: CASSPGTGTNEKLFF. CDR3 bases: TGCGCCAGCAGCCCCGGGACAGGGACTAATGAAAAACTGTTTTTT. This chain links TRBV5-1 with TRBJ1-4; 9 nucleotides align to TRBD1. Germline V lookup: CDR1 SGHRS, CDR2 YFSETQ. The CDR3 covers 15 residues. V lost 4 bases, J lost 2 bases, and 3 bases stayed unmatched.

This clonotype was seen many times. This rearrangement joins TRBV4-1 to TRBJ2-3; 11 nucleotides line up with TRBD2. The CDR3 has 14 amino acids. Germline values: CDR1 MGHRA, CDR2 YSYEKL. After removal of 7 bases from V and 4 bases from J, the junction contained 4 bases not matched to a gene. DNA for the CDR3: TGCGCCAGCAATAGCGGGGGGGGCCCAGATACGCAGTATTTT. Protein product: CASNSGGGPDTQYF.

The rearrangement uses TRBV7-2 and TRBJ2-3; weak D call: TRBD2 (7 bases). Germline V gene sequence: CDR1 SGHTA, CDR2 FQGNSA. The V end was cut by 5 bases, the J end by 7 bases, with 16 bases between. The CDR3 has 14 amino acids. CDR3 sequence reads: CASSPMGGLHTQYF. The CDR3 bases are TGTGCCAGCAGCCCAATGGGGGGGCTCCATACGCAGTATTTT.

In the case of this clonotype: The junction and the germline gene differ at one end; a read error may be behind it. The rearrangement links TRBV24-1 to TRBJ2-3; D is possibly TRBD1 (5 bases). The CDR3 contains 17 residues. Looked up from germline, CDR1 is KGHDR and CDR2 is SFDVKD. CDR3: CATSGTEGDSSTGTQYF. DNA for the CDR3: TGTGCCACCAGTGGGACCGAAGGTGACAGTTCCACAGGTACGCAGTATTTT.

This clonotype has a handful of counts. The chain combines TRBV20-1 with TRBJ1-6, with D unresolved. The CDR3 has 12 amino acids. Trimming removed 3 bases at V and 17 bases at J, with 17 bases between. The germline V gene has CDR1 DFQATT and CDR2 SNEGSKA (reference sequence). Here the CDR3 reads CSASRAGPSVHF. In DNA form, the CDR3 reads TGCAGTGCTAGCCGGGCAGGCCCCTCGGTCCACTTT.

This clonotype was observed a handful of times. This chain links TRBV25-1 with TRBJ1-1, with no clear D. With 4 bases removed from V and 1 base from J, the gap between germline ends came to 10 bases. Germline V lookup: CDR1 MGHDK, CDR2 SYGVNS. The CDR3 is made up of 14 amino acids. CDR3 region: CASSGGEGNTEAFF. In nucleotides, the CDR3 is TGTGCCAGCAGTGGGGGAGAGGGGAACACTGAAGCTTTCTTT.

This clonotype was detected ten times or more. This chain joins TRBV7-6 and TRBJ2-5, with 10 bases identical to TRBD2. The CDR3 sequence is 16 residues long. The germline CDR1 and CDR2 sequences are SGHVS and FNYEAQ. Trimming cost V 5 bases and J 9 bases; bases outside gene matches: 15. The CDR3 here is CASSNPRGAGGLAQYF. CDR3 DNA: TGTGCCAGCAGCAACCCTCGGGGAGCGGGGGGGTTGGCCCAGTACTTC.

In its sample, this clonotype was seen many times. This rearrangement joins TRBV5-1 to TRBJ1-2; D not resolved. The V gene lost 4 bases and the J gene lost 8 bases, with 15 bases spanning the gap. Germline V gene sequence: CDR1 SGHRS, CDR2 YFSETQ. CDR3 size: 13 residues. The DNA for the CDR3 is TGCGCCAGCAGCCCGGACGGTATAGGAGGCTACACCTTC. Amino acids: CASSPDGIGGYTF.

In this sample, this clonotype turned up many times. CDR3 nucleotide sequence: TGTGCCAGCAATCTCGGGAGCTCTGGAAACACCATATATTTT. Translating gives CASNLGSSGNTIYF. This chain links TRBV12-3 or TRBV12-4 with TRBJ1-3; unclear D gene. V lost 7 bases and J lost 0, with 10 bases in between. The CDR3 has 14 residues.

V is TRBV7-3 and J is TRBJ2-1; D may be TRBD2 (5 bases). V gave up 5 bases and J gave up 8 bases, with 13 bases separating them. The CDR3 totals 13 residues. Germline V gene sequence: CDR1 SGHTA, CDR2 FQGTGA. The CDR3 is CASSPREGDEQFF. The DNA for the CDR3 is TGTGCCAGCAGCCCCCGCGAGGGAGATGAGCAGTTCTTC.

This clonotype was counted many times. The rearrangement joins TRBV15 to TRBJ2-5, with D perhaps TRBD2 (6 bases). The germline V and J ends were trimmed by 4 bases and 4 bases, with 28 bases remaining between them. The CDR3 length is 19 residues. The germline CDR1 and CDR2 sequences are LNHNV and YYDKDF (reference sequence). CDR3 loop: CATSTPGRPRVHRRETQYF. The CDR3 DNA is TGTGCCACCAGCACCCCGGGGAGGCCTAGAGTCCATCGTCGAGAGACCCAGTACTTC.